The rows below give T cell receptor beta chains drawn from one sample of a study of blood T cell repertoires in COVID-19. Generated by immunoSEQ multiplex PCR, the TCRdb table keeps only in-frame clones and is missing some. This sample has some 130,000 clones, with 84% found just once. The specimen sequenced was PBMCs or T cells enriched from blood (not recorded which). The receptor set was obtained from a man aged 35 to 55 with acute COVID-19. CDR3s include the opening cysteine and the closing phenylalanine or tryptophan. D genes are given only for firm matches. Part of the rows lack a size; the others show once, few, many or a class for expanded clones.

D: .
J: TRBJ2-7
size: .
length: 13
V: TRBV3-1/TRBV3-2
CDR3: CASSQARGGRTYF
DNA: TGTGCCAGCAGCCAGGCGCGGGGCGGGCGAACGTACTTC

D: .
J: TRBJ1-6
size: .
length: 14
V: TRBV2
CDR3: CASSLLTERTPLHF
DNA: TGTGCCAGCAGTCTCCTAACAGAACGAACACCCCTCCACTTT

D: .
J: TRBJ1-2
size: once
length: 11
V: TRBV6-5
CDR3: CASSYPFGYTF
DNA: TGTGCCAGCAGTTACCCATTTGGCTACACCTTC

D: .
J: TRBJ1-1
size: few
length: 14
V: TRBV15
CDR3: CATSHRAISTEAFF
DNA: TGTGCCACCAGCCACAGGGCAATTAGCACTGAAGCTTTCTTT

D: TRBD2
J: TRBJ2-1
size: .
length: 18
V: TRBV10-3
CDR3: CAISQRSELAGGPGEQFF
DNA: TGTGCCATCAGCCAGCGAAGTGAACTAGCGGGAGGGCCAGGTGAGCAGTTCTTC

D: TRBD2
J: TRBJ2-5
size: .
length: 15
V: TRBV28
CDR3: CASSLWTSGRETQYF
DNA: TGTGCCAGCAGTTTATGGACTAGCGGGAGGGAGACCCAGTACTTC

D: .
J: TRBJ1-4
size: .
length: 15
V: TRBV4-1
CDR3: CASSRTQTGEEKLFF
DNA: TGCGCCAGCAGCCGCACCCAGACAGGTGAAGAAAAACTGTTTTTT

D: .
J: TRBJ1-4
size: once
length: 14
V: TRBV28
CDR3: CASSSTEGNEKLFF
DNA: TGTGCCAGCAGTAGTACGGAGGGAAATGAAAAACTGTTTTTT

D: .
J: TRBJ2-5
size: .
length: 12
V: TRBV5-1
CDR3: CASSFPEETQYF
DNA: TGCGCCAGCAGCTTCCCCGAAGAGACCCAGTACTTC

D: TRBD2
J: TRBJ2-1
size: .
length: 15
V: TRBV10-1
CDR3: CASSEKRDEWDEQFF
DNA: TGCGCCAGCAGTGAGAAGCGGGACGAATGGGATGAGCAGTTCTTC

D: .
J: TRBJ2-7
size: .
length: 14
V: TRBV2
CDR3: CASRRDSGTYEQYF
DNA: TGTGCCAGCAGAAGAGACTCGGGTACCTACGAGCAGTACTTC

D: .
J: TRBJ2-3
size: .
length: 15
V: TRBV7-8
CDR3: CASSSAGGGTDTQYF
DNA: TGTGCCAGCAGCTCGGCCGGAGGGGGCACAGATACGCAGTATTTT

D: .
J: TRBJ1-1
size: few
length: 14
V: TRBV7-2
CDR3: CASSLAGQKLGAFF
DNA: TGTGCCAGCAGCTTAGCCGGCCAGAAACTAGGAGCTTTCTTT

D: TRBD2
J: TRBJ2-1
size: .
length: 15
V: TRBV7-6
CDR3: CASSLFSGRDNEQFF
DNA: TGTGCCAGCAGCTTGTTTAGCGGGAGGGACAATGAGCAGTTCTTC

D: .
J: TRBJ1-2
size: .
length: 14
V: TRBV5-4
CDR3: CASRLQGNSYGYTF
DNA: TGTGCCAGCAGATTACAGGGAAACTCGTATGGCTACACCTTC

D: TRBD1
J: TRBJ1-1
size: .
length: 14
V: TRBV5-1
CDR3: CASSPRQGGGEAFF
DNA: TGCGCCAGCAGCCCTCGACAGGGTGGGGGTGAAGCTTTCTTT

D: .
J: TRBJ2-1
size: .
length: 12
V: TRBV6-5
CDR3: CASSGRANEQFF
DNA: TGTGCCAGCTCTGGCAGGGCGAATGAGCAGTTCTTC

D: .
J: TRBJ1-6
size: .
length: 17
V: TRBV14
CDR3: CASSQYVSGRGGSPLHF
DNA: TGTGCCAGCAGCCAATACGTAAGCGGCCGAGGGGGATCACCCCTCCACTTT

D: TRBD2
J: TRBJ2-1
size: .
length: 14
V: TRBV5-5
CDR3: CASSSGTRIYEQFF
DNA: TGTGCCAGCAGCTCCGGGACTAGAATCTATGAGCAGTTCTTC

D: TRBD1
J: TRBJ1-5
size: .
length: 15
V: TRBV19
CDR3: CASTPRDRATQPQHF
DNA: TGTGCCAGTACCCCACGGGACAGGGCCACTCAGCCCCAGCATTTT

D: .
J: TRBJ1-5
size: .
length: 16
V: TRBV19
CDR3: CASSIVGGARNQPQHF
DNA: TGTGCCAGTAGTATAGTTGGGGGGGCCAGAAATCAGCCCCAGCATTTT

D: .
J: TRBJ2-7
size: .
length: 14
V: TRBV7-9
CDR3: CASSLELYSYEQYF
DNA: TGTGCCAGCAGCTTAGAACTATACTCCTACGAGCAGTACTTC

D: .
J: TRBJ2-7
size: once
length: 17
V: TRBV25-1
CDR3: CASSPNLRDWNVYEQYF
DNA: TGTGCCAGCAGTCCCAATCTCCGGGACTGGAACGTCTACGAGCAGTACTTC

D: .
J: TRBJ1-1
size: .
length: 15
V: TRBV7-2
CDR3: CASTLQATRGTEAFF
DNA: TGTGCCAGCACCCTACAGGCTACGAGAGGCACTGAAGCTTTCTTT

D: .
J: TRBJ1-5
size: .
length: 12
V: TRBV28
CDR3: CASKMGGWPQHF
DNA: TGTGCCAGCAAAATGGGGGGTTGGCCCCAGCATTTT

D: TRBD1
J: TRBJ1-1
size: .
length: 15
V: TRBV4-3
CDR3: CASSQDTGGQTEAFF
DNA: TGCGCCAGCAGCCAAGACACAGGGGGCCAAACTGAAGCTTTCTTT

D: .
J: TRBJ1-3
size: .
length: 15
V: TRBV7-9
CDR3: CASSATGFSGNTIYF
DNA: TGTGCCAGCAGCGCAACAGGTTTCTCTGGAAACACCATATATTTT

D: .
J: TRBJ2-2
size: .
length: 13
V: TRBV29-1
CDR3: CSVVKGDTGELFF
DNA: TGCAGCGTTGTAAAAGGGGACACCGGGGAGCTGTTTTTT

D: TRBD1
J: TRBJ2-5
size: .
length: 15
V: TRBV7-2
CDR3: CASSPTGGLGETQYF
DNA: TGTGCCAGCAGCCCAACAGGGGGCTTAGGAGAGACCCAGTACTTC

D: .
J: TRBJ1-4
size: .
length: 11
V: TRBV30
CDR3: CAWSVQEKLFF
DNA: TGTGCCTGGAGTGTACAAGAAAAACTGTTTTTT

D: .
J: TRBJ2-4
size: .
length: 14
V: TRBV7-9
CDR3: CASSVQGAKNIQYF
DNA: TGTGCCAGCAGCGTACAGGGAGCCAAAAACATTCAGTACTTC

D: .
J: TRBJ2-1
size: .
length: 14
V: TRBV7-6
CDR3: CASSLVGVDNEQFF
DNA: TGTGCCAGCAGCTTAGTCGGGGTAGACAATGAGCAGTTCTTC

D: TRBD1
J: TRBJ2-7
size: .
length: 13
V: TRBV9
CDR3: CASSAQGVNEQYF
DNA: TGTGCCAGCAGCGCACAGGGGGTTAACGAGCAGTACTTC

D: TRBD2
J: TRBJ2-1
size: few
length: 17
V: TRBV6-2/TRBV6-3
CDR3: CASSFLGLAGIYNEQFF
DNA: TGTGCCAGCAGTTTCCTCGGACTAGCGGGGATCTACAATGAGCAGTTCTTC

D: TRBD2
J: TRBJ2-1
size: .
length: 16
V: TRBV9
CDR3: CASSVGASGPTDEQFF
DNA: TGTGCCAGCAGCGTAGGAGCTAGCGGCCCTACAGATGAGCAGTTCTTC

D: .
J: TRBJ1-3
size: .
length: 16
V: TRBV7-2
CDR3: CASSLEIVSSGNTIYF
DNA: TGTGCCAGCAGCTTAGAGATCGTTAGCTCTGGAAACACCATATATTTT

D: .
J: TRBJ1-2
size: few
length: 14
V: TRBV19
CDR3: CASSYYGEGYGYTF
DNA: TGTGCCAGTAGTTATTACGGGGAAGGCTATGGCTACACCTTC

D: TRBD1
J: TRBJ1-2
size: .
length: 14
V: TRBV3-1/TRBV3-2
CDR3: CASSPWTGGYGYTF
DNA: TGTGCCAGCAGCCCGTGGACAGGGGGTTATGGCTACACCTTC

D: TRBD2
J: TRBJ2-1
size: .
length: 17
V: TRBV28
CDR3: CASRRLAGGSSYNEQFF
DNA: TGTGCCAGCAGGCGACTAGCGGGAGGGAGCTCCTACAATGAGCAGTTCTTC

D: TRBD2
J: TRBJ2-7
size: .
length: 14
V: TRBV7-9
CDR3: CASSFSGRVYEQYF
DNA: TGTGCCAGCAGCTTTAGCGGGAGGGTCTACGAGCAGTACTTC

D: TRBD2
J: TRBJ2-1
size: few
length: 16
V: TRBV30
CDR3: CAWSGGTSGLGDEQFF
DNA: TGTGCCTGGAGTGGGGGGACTAGCGGCCTAGGGGATGAGCAGTTCTTC

D: .
J: TRBJ1-5
size: few
length: 13
V: TRBV7-2
CDR3: CASSLSYNQPQHF
DNA: TGTGCCAGCAGCCTATCCTACAATCAGCCCCAGCATTTT

D: .
J: TRBJ2-6
size: .
length: 15
V: TRBV18
CDR3: CASSPRGAGANVLTF
DNA: TGTGCCAGCTCACCCCGAGGTGCTGGGGCCAACGTCCTGACTTTC

D: TRBD1
J: TRBJ1-2
size: .
length: 15
V: TRBV15
CDR3: CATSQPDRGIYGYTF
DNA: TGTGCCACCAGCCAACCGGACAGGGGCATCTATGGCTACACCTTC

D: TRBD1
J: TRBJ2-1
size: .
length: 16
V: TRBV9
CDR3: CASSDPQLTGGREQFF
DNA: TGTGCCAGCAGCGACCCCCAATTAACAGGGGGCCGGGAGCAGTTCTTC

D: .
J: TRBJ2-7
size: .
length: 12
V: TRBV27
CDR3: CASRPLGGEQYF
DNA: TGTGCCAGCAGGCCCCTCGGGGGCGAGCAGTACTTC

D: .
J: TRBJ1-6
size: .
length: 17
V: TRBV27
CDR3: CASSTAREDSRRAPLHF
DNA: TGTGCCAGCAGTACAGCCCGGGAGGACTCACGGCGGGCACCCCTCCACTTT

D: .
J: TRBJ2-3
size: .
length: 17
V: TRBV7-9
CDR3: CASSLALRHKTRDTQYF
DNA: TGTGCCAGCAGCTTAGCCCTCCGACACAAGACTAGGGATACGCAGTATTTT

D: .
J: TRBJ1-1
size: few
length: 13
V: TRBV2
CDR3: CASSEGPVPEAFF
DNA: TGTGCCAGCAGTGAAGGCCCGGTACCTGAAGCTTTCTTT

D: .
J: TRBJ2-7
size: .
length: 16
V: TRBV7-2
CDR3: CASSLASGFPSYEQYF
DNA: TGTGCCAGCAGCTTAGCGTCGGGGTTTCCTTCCTACGAGCAGTACTTC

D: .
J: TRBJ2-7
size: .
length: 15
V: TRBV7-8
CDR3: CASSFKGAEVYEQYF
DNA: TGTGCCAGCAGCTTTAAAGGCGCCGAGGTCTACGAGCAGTACTTC

D: TRBD2
J: TRBJ2-2
size: .
length: 14
V: TRBV28
CDR3: CASITSGVGGELFF
DNA: TGTGCCAGCATTACTAGCGGGGTGGGCGGGGAGCTGTTTTTT

D: TRBD1
J: TRBJ2-2
size: .
length: 15
V: TRBV5-4
CDR3: CASSMDRGDTGELFF
DNA: TGTGCCAGCAGCATGGACAGGGGAGACACCGGGGAGCTGTTTTTT